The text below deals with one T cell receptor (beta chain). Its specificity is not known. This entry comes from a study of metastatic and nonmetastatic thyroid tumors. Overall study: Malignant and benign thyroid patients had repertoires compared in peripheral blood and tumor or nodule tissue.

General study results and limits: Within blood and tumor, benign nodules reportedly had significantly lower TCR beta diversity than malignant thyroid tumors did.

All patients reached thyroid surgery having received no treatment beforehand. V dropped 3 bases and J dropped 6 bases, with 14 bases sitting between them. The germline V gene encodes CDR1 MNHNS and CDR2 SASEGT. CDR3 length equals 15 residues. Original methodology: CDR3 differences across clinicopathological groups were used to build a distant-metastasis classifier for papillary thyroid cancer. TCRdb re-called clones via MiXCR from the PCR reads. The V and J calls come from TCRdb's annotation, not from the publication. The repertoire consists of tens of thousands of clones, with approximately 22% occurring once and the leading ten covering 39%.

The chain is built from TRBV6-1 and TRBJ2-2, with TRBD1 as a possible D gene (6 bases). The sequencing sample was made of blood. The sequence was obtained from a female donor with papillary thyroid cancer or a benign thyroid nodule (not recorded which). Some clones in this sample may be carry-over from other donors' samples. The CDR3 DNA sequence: TGTGCCAGCAGTGAGGGGTCAGGGGACGCCGGGGAGCTGTTTTTT. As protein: CASSEGSGDAGELFF.